This T cell receptor (beta chain) was recovered during a study of OX40 agonist ivuxolimab in advanced cancers. Method: immunoSEQ multiplex PCR; TCRdb's copy keeps in-frame clones and lacks some. This sample has about 100,000 clones; roughly 94% occur once, and the top ten carry about 2.4%. This receptor was identified in an adult with an advanced solid tumor such as melanoma, head and neck, liver or kidney cancer. The source material was CD4+ or CD8+ T cells sorted from blood, sampled in a trial of the OX40 agonist ivuxolimab.

The CDR3 spells CASGLSSGRDEQYF. The CDR3 DNA is TGTGCTAGTGGTTTGTCCTCAGGGAGGGACGAGCAGTACTTC. This chain uses TRBV12-5 with TRBJ2-7; 7 bases agree with TRBD2. Germline-derived CDR1 and CDR2 are LGHNT and FRNRAP. The CDR3 length is 14 residues. With 2 bases clipped from V and 5 bases from J, the junction kept 6 bases outside the gene matches.